This entry is about one T cell receptor beta chain. This clonotype was picked up a small number of times. Its binding antigen is unknown. Base quality data are lacking; no much larger clone is found one base away. Libraries were built with 5' RACE. Reads for this sample came from an Illumina MiSeq. TCRdb's own reprocessing of the public reads used fastp at Q25 and MiXCR and kept productive beta chains. Every distinct CDR3 protein forms one entry, paired with its most common genes and DNA. A total of 60,000 to 75,000 distinct CDR3 sequences appear in this sample, about 16% of them only once. The top ten hold 4.5% to 7% of the sample. These data come from a study of HIV-infected patients and healthy controls (dated by TCRdb to the mid-2010s). Sequenced sample: CD4+ T cells from blood. The sequence derives from a human donor in good health.

The nucleotide sequence is given as TGTGCCAGCAGCCACTTCGGACAGGGGAGGACTGAAGCTTTCTTT. This codes for CASSHFGQGRTEAFF. The chain couples TRBV14 to TRBJ1-1, with 9 bases aligning to TRBD1. The CDR3 measures 15 amino acids from cysteine to phenylalanine. CDR3 DNA is the only sequence kept; it has 45 bases, read in frame from the first base. The germline V gene provides CDR1 SGHDN and CDR2 FVKESK. V and J are trimmed by 3 bases and 5 bases, and the gene matches miss 7 bases of the junction.